Here is one T cell receptor beta chain with its context. The antigen is not known. The sample originates from a study of cytomegalovirus exposure and HLA in healthy donors. Study as a whole: From HLA-typed donors, an early data release held tens of millions of unique TCRs.

Germline-derived CDR1 and CDR2 are KGHSH and LQKENI. V dropped 8 bases and J dropped 5; count of bases not matched to a gene: 7. The CDR3 consists of 13 residues. General study points: The authors listed over 150 TCR beta chains as cytomegalovirus-associated. Later analysis identified several of the most significant clusters that appeared linked to common viral pathogens. Because they were indistinguishable, some V segments, including TRBV6-2 and TRBV6-3, were excluded.

The primer mix had 60 Vbeta and 13 Jbeta primers. The data were produced by immunoSEQ multiplex PCR, yet TCRdb's version contains in-frame clones alone and is incomplete. The sample includes some 140,000 clones, 70% to 75% of them seen just once. Input material: PBMCs. The rearrangement uses TRBV18 and TRBJ2-7; the match to TRBD1 covers 9 bases. The receptor's source is a woman aged 40 to 55 in good health and CMV-seronegative. CDR3: CASGTGTSNEQYF. The CDR3 nucleotides read TGTGCCAGCGGGACAGGGACGAGTAACGAGCAGTACTTC.